The next 6 T cell receptor beta chains were all read from a single sample in a study of cytomegalovirus exposure and HLA in healthy donors. This PCR relied on a set of 60 Vbeta primers and 13 Jbeta primers. Assay used: immunoSEQ multiplex PCR; TCRdb lists only in-frame clones, some missing. This table holds approximately 100,000 clones. Sequencing was performed on PBMCs. These receptors all come from a man aged 50-60 years in good health and CMV-seronegative.

In DNA, the CDR3 is TGTGCCAGCAGTTACTGGCAGGCGCCGACCTACGAGCAGTACTTC. Translated, it gives CASSYWQAPTYEQYF. The gene calls are TRBV6-5 and TRBJ2-7; D uncertain. Germline V CDR1 and CDR2: MNHEY, SVGAGI. The length of the CDR3 is 15 residues. Trimming cost V 1 base and J 2 bases, with 12 bases left between them.

This chain connects TRBV5-1 to TRBJ1-2; 7 bases fit TRBD1. Unmatched junction bases numbered 10, after V lost 3 bases and J lost 5 bases. Germline CDR1 SGHRS, CDR2 YFSETQ. This CDR3 comprises 15 residues. CDR3 nucleotides: TGCGCCAGCAGCTCGATTCTAGGGGGCCGGTATGGCTACACCTTC. It specifies CASSSILGGRYGYTF.

The chain combines TRBV5-1 with TRBJ2-7; 8 nucleotides line up with TRBD2. This CDR3 is built from 16 residues. With V trimmed by 4 bases and J by 2 bases, 11 bases remained unmatched. Germline assignment: CDR1 SGHRS and CDR2 YFSETQ. Here the CDR3 DNA reads TGCGCCAGCAGCCACAGCGGGGGACCTACTGCCTACGAGCAGTACTTC. This gives the protein CASSHSGGPTAYEQYF.

The chain joins TRBV5-4 to TRBJ2-2; 7 bases are a match to TRBD1. V gave up 6 bases and J gave up 2 bases; unmatched junction bases: 4. Germline V gene sequence: CDR1 SGHNT, CDR2 YYREEE (reference sequence). This CDR3 has 14 residues. The CDR3: CASKDRINTGELFF. The DNA of the CDR3 is TGTGCCAGCAAGGACAGGATTAACACCGGGGAGCTGTTTTTT.

The gene calls are TRBV2 and TRBJ2-5; 10 bases are a match to TRBD1. Germline CDR1 and CDR2: SNHLY and FYNNEI. With 4 bases clipped from V and 5 bases from J, the junction kept 4 bases outside the gene matches. The CDR3 contains 14 residues. For the CDR3, the DNA is TGTGCCAGCAGTGGGACAGGGGGAATGGAGACCCAGTACTTC. Its translation is CASSGTGGMETQYF. Looking up the rest from reference TRBV2 and TRBJ2-5 gives the full variable domain: EPEVTQTPSHQVTQMGQEVILRCVPISNHLYFYWYRQILGQKVEFLVSFYNNEISEKSEIFDDQFSVERPDGSNFTLKIRSTKLEDSAMYFCASSGTGGMETQYFGPGTRLLVL.

The chain has TRBV14 and TRBJ1-1, with TRBD1 matching over 8 bases. CDR1 and CDR2 (germline): SGHDN, FVKESK. The J segment lost 3 bases and the V segment lost 4 bases, leaving 1 base of the junction unmatched. This CDR3 has 13 residues. CDR3 loop: CASSPGGYTEAFF. The CDR3 bases are TGTGCCAGCAGCCCAGGGGGCTACACTGAAGCTTTCTTT.